Each of the 32 T cell receptor beta chains below was sequenced from the same sample in a study of shared clonotypes between healthy human individuals. TCRdb's table, derived via immunoSEQ multiplex PCR, lists solely in-frame clones and lacks some. The sample lists about 1.5 million clones, 95% to 99% occurring once. The sample comprised naive CD4+ T cells sorted from blood. Noted subset: CD45RA+ positively selected. The source is a young man in good health.

CDR3 in DNA: TGTGCCAGCAGTTTTGGAGGGGGCATGAGAAACATTCAGTACTTC. This translates into CASSFGGGMRNIQYF. J is TRBJ2-4 and V is TRBV28, with D perhaps matching TRBD1 (7 bases). V lost 3 bases to trimming and J lost 6 bases, with 15 bases between them. This CDR3 is 15 amino acids long. Germline-derived CDR1 and CDR2 are MDHEN and SYDVKM.

Remarks on this clone: Within the sample, other DNA sequences also encode this same CDR3. The chain employs TRBV28 and TRBJ2-2, with 9 bases fitting TRBD2. V dropped 6 bases and J dropped 1; count of bases not matched to a gene: 0. This CDR3 has 14 residues. CDR1 is MDHEN and CDR2 is SYDVKM in the germline V gene. The DNA for the CDR3 is TGTGCCAGCAGGACTAGCGGGAACACCGGGGAGCTGTTTTTT. Protein sequence: CASRTSGNTGELFF.

This clone was counted once. The genes are TRBV5-1 and TRBJ2-1, with D unresolved. The germline V gene has CDR1 SGHRS and CDR2 YFSETQ. V was clipped by 4 bases and J by 0 bases, with 14 bases between them. This CDR3 spans 16 amino acids. The CDR3 DNA is TGCGCCAGCAGCCCCCCCCAGAGCAACTCCTACAATGAGCAGTTCTTC. Amino acid sequence: CASSPPQSNSYNEQFF. Looking up the rest from reference TRBV5-1 and TRBJ2-1 gives the full variable domain: KAGVTQTPRYLIKTRGQQVTLSCSPISGHRSVSWYQQTPGQGLQFLFEYFSETQRNKGNFPGRFSGRQFSNSRSEMNVSTLELGDSALYLCASSPPQSNSYNEQFFGPGTRLTVL.

This clone was seen only once. The rearrangement links TRBV6-5 to TRBJ2-3, with D perhaps TRBD2 (6 bases). The ends were cut back, 1 base at V and 5 bases at J, with 13 bases in the middle. Per the germline V gene, CDR1 is MNHEY and CDR2 is SVGAGI. This CDR3 spans 15 amino acids. DNA of the CDR3: TGTGCCAGCAGTTACTGGGGGAGGATGGGAGATACGCAGTATTTT. It codes for CASSYWGRMGDTQYF.

The rearrangement links TRBV6-6 to TRBJ2-1; 7 bases align to TRBD2. The CDR3 runs to 14 residues. J gave up 6 bases and V 2 bases, and 4 bases lay outside the gene matches. Germline V gene lookup returns CDR1 MNHNY and CDR2 SVGAGI (reference sequence). DNA for the CDR3: TGTGCCAGCAGTTACACCGGGACTATCAATGAGCAGTTCTTC. Translation gives CASSYTGTINEQFF.

J is TRBJ2-2 and V is TRBV5-4, with TRBD2 identical over 10 bases. Germline V gene data show CDR1 as SGHNT and CDR2 as YYREEE (reference sequence). The V gene end was trimmed by 5 bases and the J gene end by 1 base; junction bases not matched to a gene: 5. This CDR3 contains 16 residues. The CDR3 coding sequence is TGTGCCAGCAGAACTAGGACTAGCGGGAACACCGGGGAGCTGTTTTTT. Translating it yields CASRTRTSGNTGELFF.

The chain joins TRBV7-9 to TRBJ2-1; TRBD2 is a possible D gene (6 bases). Germline-derived CDR1 and CDR2 are SEHNR and FQNEAQ (reference sequence). Trimming left V 2 bases short and J 2 bases short, with 10 bases between. The CDR3 runs to 15 residues. In nucleotides, the CDR3 is TGTGCCAGCAGCTTAAAGGGCGGGACCTACAATGAGCAGTTCTTC. Residues: CASSLKGGTYNEQFF.

The gene calls are TRBV11-3 and TRBJ2-5; 9 bases are shared with TRBD2. This CDR3 spans 15 amino acids. V shed 2 bases, J shed 5 bases, and the junction held 6 bases outside the gene matches. Germline V CDR1 and CDR2: SGHNT, YENEEA. The CDR3 is CASSLSSGRTETQYF. CDR3 DNA: TGTGCCAGCAGCTTATCAAGCGGGAGGACCGAGACCCAGTACTTC.

To note about this clone: Distinct nucleotide sequences in the sample also encode this CDR3. V and J are TRBV9 and TRBJ2-7; the D is unclear. CDR1 SGDLS and CDR2 YYNGEE come from the germline V gene. Trimming shortened V by 4 bases and J by 2 bases, and 7 bases separated the two germline ends. CDR3 length: 12 residues. CDR3 amino acids: CASSSGPYEQYF. The CDR3 DNA reads TGTGCCAGCAGCTCTGGGCCCTACGAGCAGTACTTC.

The chain recombines TRBV18 with TRBJ1-1, with TRBD1 as a possible D gene (5 bases). The CDR3 spans 18 residues. The germline V and J ends were trimmed by 5 bases and 1 base, with 23 bases remaining between them. Per the germline V gene, CDR1 is KGHSH and CDR2 is LQKENI. CDR3: CASSSIVVGTTTNTEAFF. The CDR3 nucleotides read TGTGCCAGCTCATCAATAGTCGTGGGGACCACAACGAACACTGAAGCTTTCTTT.

The chain couples TRBV11-2 to TRBJ1-4; D unresolved. From germline, CDR1 is SGHAT and CDR2 FQNNGV. The V and J ends lost 5 bases and 7 bases respectively, with 17 bases between them. This CDR3 spans 15 amino acids. The DNA of the CDR3 is TGTGCCAGCAGCCCAGCTACACCGGGGTCTGAAAAACTGTTTTTT. It specifies CASSPATPGSEKLFF.

The chain recombines TRBV7-9 with TRBJ2-7; 11 bases map to TRBD1. Per germline, CDR1 SEHNR and CDR2 FQNEAQ (reference sequence). Trimming took 6 bases from V and 3 from J; bases not matched to a gene: 7. CDR3 length: 15 amino acids. The CDR3 sequence is CASSLLGTGGYEQYF. The DNA of the CDR3 is TGTGCCAGCAGTTTACTAGGGACAGGGGGCTACGAGCAGTACTTC.

The V gene is TRBV7-2, the J gene TRBJ1-3, with a weak D call TRBD1 (5 bases). The CDR3 length is 15 residues. The germline V and J ends were trimmed by 5 bases and 3 bases, with 14 bases remaining between them. Germline V gives CDR1 SGHTA, CDR2 FQGNSA. CDR3 in DNA: TGTGCCAGCAGCCCGGGACCGGTTATTGGAAACACCATATATTTT. Residues: CASSPGPVIGNTIYF.

The chain combines TRBV6-5 with TRBJ2-3; D gene ambiguous. Trimming took 6 bases from V and 1 from J, leaving 8 bases between them. This CDR3 spans 13 amino acids. Germline CDR1 MNHEY, CDR2 SVGAGI. Here the CDR3 DNA reads TGTGCCAGCAGGGAACCTGGCACAGATACGCAGTATTTT. Translated: CASREPGTDTQYF.

The chain uses TRBV18 and TRBJ1-2; 8 nucleotides align to TRBD1. The CDR3 loop spans 15 amino acids. V shed 4 bases, J shed 3 bases, and the junction held 7 bases outside the gene matches. Germline V gene data show CDR1 as KGHSH and CDR2 as LQKENI. The chain's CDR3 is CASSLRQGFHYGYTF. The CDR3 DNA reads as TGTGCCAGCTCACTGCGACAGGGGTTTCACTATGGCTACACCTTC.

The J gene is TRBJ2-1, the V gene TRBV30; D not resolved. There are 13 residues in the CDR3. Trimming shortened V by 5 bases and J by 0 bases, and 8 bases separated the two germline ends. The V gene's germline CDR1 is GTSNPN and CDR2 SVGIG (reference sequence). The CDR3 loop reads CAWARASYNEQFF. In DNA form, the CDR3 reads TGTGCCTGGGCTCGAGCCTCCTACAATGAGCAGTTCTTC.

The chain uses TRBV9 and TRBJ2-3, with D possibly matching TRBD2 (6 bases). CDR3 size: 19 residues. Germline values: CDR1 SGDLS, CDR2 YYNGEE. V lost 3 bases and J lost 1, with 24 bases in between. This CDR3 reads CASSAAAVPGRWGTDTQYF. CDR3 bases: TGTGCCAGCAGCGCTGCGGCGGTCCCCGGGAGATGGGGCACAGATACGCAGTATTTT.

V usage is TRBV7-6 and J usage is TRBJ2-6, with 8 positions matching TRBD1. Germline CDR1 and CDR2: SGHVS and FNYEAQ. V was pared by 1 base and J by 0 bases, with 5 bases of the junction left unmatched. This CDR3 region has 18 residues. CDR3 sequence reads: CASSLGRDRNSGANVLTF. The CDR3, as DNA: TGTGCCAGCAGCTTAGGCCGGGACAGGAACTCTGGGGCCAACGTCCTGACTTTC.

The chain joins TRBV30 to TRBJ1-1; TRBD1 is a possible D gene (5 bases). Germline V gene lookup returns CDR1 GTSNPN and CDR2 SVGIG (reference sequence). Deletions cut 4 bases from V and 0 bases from J, with 24 bases between. The CDR3 covers 18 residues. CDR3 protein: CAWNSVRLSDRMNTEAFF. The CDR3 region has the DNA TGTGCCTGGAATAGCGTCCGTCTTAGTGACAGAATGAACACTGAAGCTTTCTTT.

This clone was observed a single time. The chain has TRBV29-1 and TRBJ2-1, with a weak D call TRBD1 (6 bases). The germline gives CDR1 SQVTM, CDR2 ANQGSEA. The CDR3 covers 13 residues. V shed 3 bases and J shed 7 bases, with 13 bases lying between them. The CDR3 reads CSVEDSPRNEQFF. The CDR3 DNA reads as TGCAGCGTTGAGGACAGCCCTCGTAATGAGCAGTTCTTC.

V and J are TRBV28 and TRBJ2-3; D possibly corresponds to TRBD1 (8 bases). The CDR3 is made up of 18 amino acids. V was cut by 4 bases and J by 4 bases, with 24 bases left in between. CDR1 is MDHEN, CDR2 SYDVKM, per germline. CDR3 protein: CASSSQFGQGGVADTQYF. CDR3 nucleotide sequence: TGTGCCAGCAGTTCCCAATTTGGACAGGGAGGGGTGGCAGATACGCAGTATTTT.

V gene TRBV2 combines with J gene TRBJ1-4, with no clear D. Germline V CDR1 and CDR2: SNHLY, FYNNEI. This CDR3 spans 14 amino acids. V was clipped by 6 bases and J by 7 bases, with 15 bases between them. CDR3 coding DNA: TGTGCCAGCAGAGGTGACCTAACGAGTGAAAAACTGTTTTTT. Protein product: CASRGDLTSEKLFF.

The chain carries TRBV5-1 and TRBJ2-3; D might be TRBD2 (6 bases). Germline CDR1 SGHRS, CDR2 YFSETQ. The CDR3 totals 16 residues. V lost 4 bases to trimming and J lost 2 bases, with 17 bases between them. The CDR3 DNA reads as TGCGCCAGCAGCCCGGGAGTCGTATGGGACACAGATACGCAGTATTTT. It codes for CASSPGVVWDTDTQYF.

This clone was detected once. The chain recombines TRBV6-1 with TRBJ2-7; D may match TRBD1 or TRBD2 (5 bases each). From germline, CDR1 is MNHNS and CDR2 SASEGT. The length of the CDR3 is 16 residues. V dropped 4 bases and J dropped 0 bases, with 16 bases sitting between them. Written as DNA, the CDR3 is TGTGCCAGCAGTGTGGGGGTTTGGGGGAGCTCCTACGAGCAGTACTTC. Encoded protein: CASSVGVWGSSYEQYF.

This chain connects TRBV15 to TRBJ2-2, with 13 bases identical to TRBD2. The V gene end was trimmed by 6 bases and the J gene end by 7 bases; junction bases not matched to a gene: 11. CDR3 length equals 17 residues. CDR1 and CDR2 (germline): LNHNV, YYDKDF (reference sequence). Written as DNA, the CDR3 is TGTGCCACCAGAAAACAAGGTGGACTAGCGGGAGACGGGGAGCTGTTTTTT. It encodes CATRKQGGLAGDGELFF.

V and J are TRBV28 and TRBJ1-5; D perhaps matches TRBD1 (6 bases). The germline V gene has CDR1 MDHEN and CDR2 SYDVKM. The CDR3 covers 17 residues. The V end lost 2 bases, the J end lost 0 bases, and 14 bases lay between the germline ends. The CDR3: CASSLRRGLLSNQPQHF. The CDR3 nucleotides read TGTGCCAGCAGTTTACGCAGGGGTCTACTTAGCAATCAGCCCCAGCATTTT.

The rearrangement joins TRBV19 to TRBJ1-1; D not certain. Per germline, CDR1 LNHDA and CDR2 SQIVND (reference sequence). Trimming took 4 bases from V and 5 from J, leaving 8 bases between them. The CDR3 contains 12 residues. DNA of the CDR3: TGTGCCAGTAGTACTCAGGTGACTGAAGCTTTCTTT. It specifies CASSTQVTEAFF.

V is TRBV19 and J is TRBJ1-1; 8 nucleotides align to TRBD1. This CDR3 has 14 residues. The trim removed 5 bases at V and 6 bases at J, leaving 8 bases unmatched. Per the germline V gene, CDR1 is LNHDA and CDR2 is SQIVND (reference sequence). This CDR3 reads CASSSQGGNSEAFF. The CDR3 bases are TGTGCCAGTAGTTCACAGGGGGGTAACTCTGAAGCTTTCTTT. Full variable domain (remainder filled in from reference TRBV19 and TRBJ1-1): DGGITQSPKYLFRKEGQNVTLSCEQNLNHDAMYWYRQDPGQGLRLIYYSQIVNDFQKGDIAEGYSVSREKKESFPLTVTSAQKNPTAFYLCASSSQGGNSEAFFGQGTRLTVV.

The chain recombines TRBV28 with TRBJ1-5, with D unclear. The CDR3 covers 14 residues. Trimming took off 0 bases at V and 6 bases at J, with 9 bases between the two ends. Germline CDR1 and CDR2: MDHEN and SYDVKM. CDR3 DNA sequence: TGTGCCAGCAGTTTATGGGGGTACGGTCAGCCCCAGCATTTT. Amino acid sequence: CASSLWGYGQPQHF.

The chain links TRBV7-3 to TRBJ1-2; no reliable D call. In germline, CDR1 is SGHTA, CDR2 FQGTGA. The V gene lost 2 bases and the J gene lost 2 bases, with 15 bases spanning the gap. This CDR3 is built from 16 residues. CDR3 loop: CASSLAPAKLNYGYTF. In DNA form, the CDR3 reads TGTGCCAGCAGCTTAGCCCCCGCAAAACTAAACTATGGCTACACCTTC.

The V gene is TRBV6-5, the J gene TRBJ1-1, with TRBD1 as a possible D gene (5 bases). The germline V and J ends were trimmed by 8 bases and 0 bases, with 13 bases remaining between them. The CDR3 length is 14 residues. Germline V gives CDR1 MNHEY, CDR2 SVGAGI. CDR3 region: CASYRVGVNTEAFF. The CDR3 DNA reads as TGTGCCAGCTACCGGGTGGGGGTGAACACTGAAGCTTTCTTT.

The chain links TRBV6-5 to TRBJ1-1; D gene unclear. Looked up from germline, CDR1 is MNHEY and CDR2 is SVGAGI. V was trimmed by 2 bases and J by 4 bases, leaving 14 bases between them. The CDR3 runs to 15 residues. CDR3 in DNA: TGTGCCAGCAGTTACGGGCTAGCCGGGTCCACTGAAGCTTTCTTT. Translated: CASSYGLAGSTEAFF.